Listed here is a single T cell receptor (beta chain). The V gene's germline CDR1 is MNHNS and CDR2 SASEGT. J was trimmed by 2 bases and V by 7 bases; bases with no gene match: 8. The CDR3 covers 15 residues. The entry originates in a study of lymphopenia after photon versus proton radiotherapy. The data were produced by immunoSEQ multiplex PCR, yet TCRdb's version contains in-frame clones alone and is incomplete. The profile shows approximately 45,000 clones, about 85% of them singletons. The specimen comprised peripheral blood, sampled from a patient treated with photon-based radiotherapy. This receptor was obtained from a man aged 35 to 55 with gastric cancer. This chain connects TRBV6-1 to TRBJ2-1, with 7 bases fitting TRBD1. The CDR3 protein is CASIVTGPAYNEQFF. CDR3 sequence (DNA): TGTGCCAGCATCGTGACAGGGCCGGCCTACAATGAGCAGTTCTTC.